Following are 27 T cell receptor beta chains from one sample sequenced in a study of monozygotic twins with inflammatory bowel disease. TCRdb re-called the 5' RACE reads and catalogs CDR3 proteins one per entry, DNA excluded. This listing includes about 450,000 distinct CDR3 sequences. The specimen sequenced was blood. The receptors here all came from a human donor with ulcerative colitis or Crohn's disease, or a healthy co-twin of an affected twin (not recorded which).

CDR3: CASSRGPVEDSYEQYF. The rearrangement links TRBV5-1 to TRBJ2-7; there is no DNA to check the TCRdb D call of TRBD2. This CDR3 is 16 amino acids long. The germline V gene encodes CDR1 SGHRS and CDR2 YFSETQ.

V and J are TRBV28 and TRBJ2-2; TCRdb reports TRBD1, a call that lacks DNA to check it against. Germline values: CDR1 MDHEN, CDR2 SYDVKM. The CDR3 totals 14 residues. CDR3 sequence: CAAFGTGGNGELFF.

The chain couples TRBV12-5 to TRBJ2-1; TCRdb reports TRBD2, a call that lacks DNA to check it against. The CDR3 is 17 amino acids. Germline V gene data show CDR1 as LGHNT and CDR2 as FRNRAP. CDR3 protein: CASGFRAGGRSYNEQFF.

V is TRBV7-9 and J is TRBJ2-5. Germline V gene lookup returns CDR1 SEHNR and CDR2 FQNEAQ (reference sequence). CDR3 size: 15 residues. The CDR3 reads CASSLDGIAQETQYF.

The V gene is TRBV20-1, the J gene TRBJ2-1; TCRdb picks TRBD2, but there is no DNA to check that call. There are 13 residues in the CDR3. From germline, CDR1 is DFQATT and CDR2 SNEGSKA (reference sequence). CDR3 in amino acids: CSALGRASNEQFF.

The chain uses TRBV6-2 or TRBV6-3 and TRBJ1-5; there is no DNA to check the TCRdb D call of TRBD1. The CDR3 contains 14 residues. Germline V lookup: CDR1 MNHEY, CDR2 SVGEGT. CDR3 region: CASSMTRVKQPQHF.

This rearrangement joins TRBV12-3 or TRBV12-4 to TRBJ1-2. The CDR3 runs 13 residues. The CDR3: CASSLRWELGYTF.

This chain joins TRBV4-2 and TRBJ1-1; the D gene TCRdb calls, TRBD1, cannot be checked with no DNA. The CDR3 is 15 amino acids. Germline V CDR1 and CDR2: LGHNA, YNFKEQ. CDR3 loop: CASSQGDILNTEAFF.

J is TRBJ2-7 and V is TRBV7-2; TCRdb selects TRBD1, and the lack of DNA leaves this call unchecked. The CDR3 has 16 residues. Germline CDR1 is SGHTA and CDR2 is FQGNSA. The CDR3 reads CASSLLAGTGSNEQYF.

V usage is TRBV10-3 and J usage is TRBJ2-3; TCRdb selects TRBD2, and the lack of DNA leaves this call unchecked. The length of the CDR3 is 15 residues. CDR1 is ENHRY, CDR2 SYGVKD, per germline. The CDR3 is CAISDQGGTADTQYF.

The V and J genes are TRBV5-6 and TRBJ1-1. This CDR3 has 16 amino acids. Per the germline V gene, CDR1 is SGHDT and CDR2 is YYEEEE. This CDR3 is CASSLVRSQGNTEAFF.

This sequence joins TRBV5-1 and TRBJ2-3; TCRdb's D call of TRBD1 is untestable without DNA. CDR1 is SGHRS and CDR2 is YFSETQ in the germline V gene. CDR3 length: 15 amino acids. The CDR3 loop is CASSIGQGAADTQYF.

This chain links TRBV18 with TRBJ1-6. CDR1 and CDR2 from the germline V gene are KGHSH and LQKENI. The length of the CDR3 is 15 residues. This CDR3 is CASSLQGLLNSPLHF.

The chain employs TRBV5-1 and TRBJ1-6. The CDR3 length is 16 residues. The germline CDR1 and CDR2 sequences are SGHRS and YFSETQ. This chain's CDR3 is CASSSRNFEDNSPLHF.

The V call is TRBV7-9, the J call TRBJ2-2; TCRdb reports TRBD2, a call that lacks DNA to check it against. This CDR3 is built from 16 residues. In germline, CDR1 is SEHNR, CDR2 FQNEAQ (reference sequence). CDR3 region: CATAKSGPLNTGELFF.

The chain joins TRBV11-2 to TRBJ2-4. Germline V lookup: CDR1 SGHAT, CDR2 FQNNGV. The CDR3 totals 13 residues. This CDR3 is CASASGYQGIQYF. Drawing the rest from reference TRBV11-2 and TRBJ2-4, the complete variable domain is EAGVAQSPRYKIIEKRQSVAFWCNPISGHATLYWYQQILGQGPKLLIQFQNNGVVDDSQLPKDRFSAERLKGVDSTLKIQPAKLEDSAVYLCASASGYQGIQYFGAGTRLSVL.

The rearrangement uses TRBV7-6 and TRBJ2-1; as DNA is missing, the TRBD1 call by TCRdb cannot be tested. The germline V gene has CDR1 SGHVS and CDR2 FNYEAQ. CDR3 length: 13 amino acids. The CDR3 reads CASRGQGYHEQFF.

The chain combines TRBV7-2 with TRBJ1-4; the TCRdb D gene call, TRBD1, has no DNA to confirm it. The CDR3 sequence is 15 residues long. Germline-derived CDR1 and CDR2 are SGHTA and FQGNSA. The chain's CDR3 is CASSSRTGTYEKLFF.

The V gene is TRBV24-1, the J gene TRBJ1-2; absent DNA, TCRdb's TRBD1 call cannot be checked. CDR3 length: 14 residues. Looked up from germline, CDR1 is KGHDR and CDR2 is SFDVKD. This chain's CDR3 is CATSDRGQNYGYTF.

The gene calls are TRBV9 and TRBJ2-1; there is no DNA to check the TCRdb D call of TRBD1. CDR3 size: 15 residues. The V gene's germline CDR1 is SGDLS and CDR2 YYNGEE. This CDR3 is CASSVEGQGANEQFF.

The CDR3 reads CATSDPRTDGETQYF. This chain uses TRBV24-1 with TRBJ2-5. This CDR3 spans 15 amino acids. Per germline, CDR1 KGHDR and CDR2 SFDVKD.

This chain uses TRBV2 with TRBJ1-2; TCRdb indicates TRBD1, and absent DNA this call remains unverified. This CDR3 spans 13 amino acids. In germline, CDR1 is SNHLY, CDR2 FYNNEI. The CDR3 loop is CATSVSGTVGYTF.

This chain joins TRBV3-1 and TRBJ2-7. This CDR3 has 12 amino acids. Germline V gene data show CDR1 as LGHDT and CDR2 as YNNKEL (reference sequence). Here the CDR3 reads CASSSLGSEQYF.

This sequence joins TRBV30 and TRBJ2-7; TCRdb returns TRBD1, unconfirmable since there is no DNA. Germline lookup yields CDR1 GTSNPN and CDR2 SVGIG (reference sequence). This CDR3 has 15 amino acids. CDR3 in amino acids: CAWSVQGTGTYEQYF.

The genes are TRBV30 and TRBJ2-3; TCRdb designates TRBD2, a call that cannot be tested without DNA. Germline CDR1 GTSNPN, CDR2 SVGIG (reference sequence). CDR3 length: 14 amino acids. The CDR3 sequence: CAWRRGGSRDTQYF.

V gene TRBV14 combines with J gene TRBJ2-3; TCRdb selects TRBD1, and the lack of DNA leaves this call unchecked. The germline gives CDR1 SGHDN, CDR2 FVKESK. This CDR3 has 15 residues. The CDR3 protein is CASSHGTGVTDTQYF. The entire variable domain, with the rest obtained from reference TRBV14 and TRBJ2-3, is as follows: EAGVTQFPSHSVIEKGQTVTLRCDPISGHDNLYWYRRVMGKEIKFLLHFVKESKQDESGMPNNRFLAERTGGTYSTLKVQPAELEDSGVYFCASSHGTGVTDTQYFGPGTRLTVL.

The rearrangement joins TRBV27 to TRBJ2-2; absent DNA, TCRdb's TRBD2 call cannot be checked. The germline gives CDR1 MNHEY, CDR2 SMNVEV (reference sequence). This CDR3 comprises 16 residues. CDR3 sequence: CASRGLAGDDTGELFF.